The clone carrying this T cell receptor beta chain occurred a few times. These data originate in a study of spatial heterogeneity in lung cancer. Study-wide background: For the average unique TCR and UMI combination, more than 8.5 occurrences appeared in raw reads.

After removal of 2 bases from V and 7 bases from J, the junction contained 6 bases not matched to a gene. The CDR3 length is 15 residues. CDR1 is ENHRY, CDR2 SYGVKD, per germline. TCR cDNA molecules were tagged individually, and each one carried a unique molecular identifier. TCRdb reanalysed the 5' RACE reads using MiXCR and keeps one entry per CDR3 protein. The table has some 78,000 distinct CDR3 sequences, 8% seen once. Time point given: sample taken at primary tumor resection. Donors were fewer than 90 untreated early-stage non-small cell lung cancer patients. Tumor, nontumor lung or frozen PBMC supplied whole RNA that was sequenced unsorted.

The sequence was obtained from a male donor with early-stage non-small cell lung cancer. The source material was PBMCs, sampled at surgery. The chain recombines TRBV10-3 with TRBJ1-5; 9 bases map to TRBD1. The CDR3 DNA sequence: TGTGCCATCAGTGAGGACAGGGGGGGAATACAGCCCCAGCATTTT. Amino acids: CAISEDRGGIQPQHF.